The T cell receptor beta chain under discussion was sequenced for a study of control samples from healthy donors and cancer patients. Profiling relied on immunoSEQ multiplex PCR, and the TCRdb table lists in-frame clones only, not all of them. There are 150,000 to 200,000 clones in the sample; 90% to 95% occur only once, and roughly 1.5% lies in the top ten. The TCR sequence derives from a man aged 30-40 years in good health. The specimen sequenced was blood.

The CDR3 coding sequence is TGTGCCAGTAGTCCCCAGGCGTCTGAAGCTTTCTTT. Amino acids: CASSPQASEAFF. The rearrangement links TRBV19 to TRBJ1-1; D is unclear. Germline CDR1 and CDR2: LNHDA and SQIVND (reference sequence). Trimming took off 5 bases at V and 6 bases at J, with 10 bases between the two ends. This CDR3 is built from 12 residues.